This TCR beta chain was sequenced for a study of shared clonotypes between healthy human individuals. Naive CD8 cells lacked CD45RO, underwent positive selection for CCR7 and left out terminally differentiated effector memory CD45RA+ cells. The CDR3 is 15 residues long. CDR1 is MGHRA, CDR2 YSYEKL, per germline. Trimming shortened V by 0 bases and J by 2 bases, and 10 bases separated the two germline ends. The sorted-subset replicate PCRs were given about 200 ng DNA, which is tens of thousands of T cell genomes. Per the original data handling: Junction-only sequences without quality scores came from ImmunoSEQ, so filtering differed. This table comes from immunoSEQ multiplex PCR, and its TCRdb copy is limited to in-frame clones, with some not included. Clone size and V and J calls were adopted from that table, with D and trimming inferred from the DNA. This table holds about 580,000 clones, roughly 98% found once.

The clonotype originates from a man aged 25 to 40 in good health. This chain links TRBV4-1 with TRBJ2-5; no reliable D call. Material for sequencing was naive CD8+ T cells sorted from blood. The CDR3 DNA is TGCGCCAGCAGCCAAGATCTGGCAGCACAAGAGACCCAGTACTTC. This translates into CASSQDLAAQETQYF.